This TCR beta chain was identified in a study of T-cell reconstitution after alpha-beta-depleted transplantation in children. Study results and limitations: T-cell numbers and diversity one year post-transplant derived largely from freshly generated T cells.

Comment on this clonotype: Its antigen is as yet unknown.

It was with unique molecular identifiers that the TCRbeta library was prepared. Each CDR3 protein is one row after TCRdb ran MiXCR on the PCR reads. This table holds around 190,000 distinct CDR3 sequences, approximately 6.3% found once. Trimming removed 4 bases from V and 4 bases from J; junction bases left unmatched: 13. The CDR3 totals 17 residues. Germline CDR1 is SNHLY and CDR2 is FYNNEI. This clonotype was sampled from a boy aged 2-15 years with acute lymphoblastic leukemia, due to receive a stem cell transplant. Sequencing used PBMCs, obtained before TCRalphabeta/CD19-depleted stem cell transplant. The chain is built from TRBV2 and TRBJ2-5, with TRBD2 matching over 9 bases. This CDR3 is CASSGRLAGLMAETQYF. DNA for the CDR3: TGTGCCAGCAGTGGCCGGCTAGCGGGGCTTATGGCAGAGACCCAGTACTTC.